This T cell receptor (beta chain) appears in the sequencing data of a study of blood T cells in healthy people across ages. V dropped 1 base and J dropped 0; count of bases not matched to a gene: 3. CDR1 LGHDT and CDR2 YNNKEL come from the germline V gene (reference sequence). The CDR3 is made up of 16 amino acids. This clonotype has more than one count but fewer than ten. PCR was performed a second time for roughly 7 to 11 cycles using a sample-barcoded 5' primer and a J-beta primer mix. TCRdb independently ran MiXCR on the 5' RACE reads; one entry per CDR3 protein. Of some 1.6 million distinct CDR3 sequences listed, around 36% were seen once; the top ten hold approximately 10%.

The receptor comes from a woman aged 30 to 39 in good health. The chain joins TRBV3-1 to TRBJ2-3, with TRBD2 matching 8 bases. Sequences were obtained from blood. Here the CDR3 DNA reads TGTGCCAGCAGCCAAGGGACTAGCCCTAGCACAGATACGCAGTATTTT. Encoded protein: CASSQGTSPSTDTQYF.